The T cell receptor (beta chain) under discussion was sequenced for a study of T cell responses to AZD1222 COVID-19 vaccine. Study-level results: Donors skewed white British and female; clonal diversity was possibly underestimated. It was only after the peak T cell response that any repertoires were sampled.

The sample holds one count of this clone. Its target is not known. The CDR3 runs to 16 residues. Trimming cost V 1 base and J 0 bases; bases outside gene matches: 4. The germline V gene has CDR1 MDHEN and CDR2 SYDVKM. Measured with immunoSEQ multiplex PCR; TCRdb has only the in-frame clones, and not every one. The sample carries some 36,000 clones, roughly 89% recorded once. The TCR comes from an adult in good health. The material was peripheral blood, obtained on day 0 of AZD1222 vaccination. This chain uses TRBV28 with TRBJ2-5, with 8 bases fitting TRBD1. CDR3 in amino acids: CASSLSTGGYQETQYF. The CDR3 region has the DNA TGTGCCAGCAGTTTATCAACAGGGGGGTACCAAGAGACCCAGTACTTC.